The next 20 T cell receptor beta chains were all read from a single sample in a study of blood T cell repertoires in COVID-19. Sequencing was performed with immunoSEQ multiplex PCR; in TCRdb, only in-frame clones are kept and a portion is missing. This sample has tens of thousands of clones, with about 80% found just once. Sequencing input: peripheral blood. Receptors originate from a woman aged 70-85 years with acute or convalescent COVID-19.

This clone was counted once. The J gene is TRBJ1-1, the V gene TRBV27; D may be TRBD1 (6 bases). The ends were cut back, 6 bases at V and 4 bases at J, with 9 bases in the middle. The CDR3 extends over 12 amino acids. The germline V gene encodes CDR1 MNHEY and CDR2 SMNVEV (reference sequence). This chain's CDR3 is CASRIGGTEAFF. The CDR3 bases are TGTGCCAGCAGGATAGGGGGCACTGAAGCTTTCTTT.

V and J are TRBV6-5 and TRBJ1-3, with a tentative D call TRBD1 (5 bases). Trimming left V 10 bases short and J 4 bases short, with 14 bases between. The CDR3 totals 13 residues. Germline CDR1 is MNHEY and CDR2 is SVGAGI. As DNA, the CDR3 is TGTGCCACCCAGCCGGGGGGGGGAAACACCATATATTTT. Translating gives CATQPGGGNTIYF.

V is TRBV19 and J is TRBJ2-1; TRBD1 is a possible D gene (6 bases). This CDR3 is built from 15 residues. Germline V gene lookup returns CDR1 LNHDA and CDR2 SQIVND (reference sequence). V lost 6 bases and J lost 0, with 12 bases in between. The CDR3 reads CASRPDSFSYNEQFF. DNA for the CDR3: TGTGCCAGTAGACCGGACAGTTTCTCCTACAATGAGCAGTTCTTC. The whole variable domain, filled in from reference TRBV19 and TRBJ2-1, reads DGGITQSPKYLFRKEGQNVTLSCEQNLNHDAMYWYRQDPGQGLRLIYYSQIVNDFQKGDIAEGYSVSREKKESFPLTVTSAQKNPTAFYLCASRPDSFSYNEQFFGPGTRLTVL.

The CDR3 region is CATSRALTSGGLGEQFF. DNA of the CDR3: TGTGCCACCAGCAGAGCCCTAACTAGCGGGGGGCTCGGTGAGCAGTTCTTC. The chain uses TRBV15 and TRBJ2-1; 12 bases fit TRBD2. CDR1 and CDR2 from the germline V gene are LNHNV and YYDKDF (reference sequence). The CDR3 spans 17 residues. Trimming at V came to 1 base and at J to 9 bases, leaving 10 bases not matched to a gene.

This chain joins TRBV7-3 and TRBJ2-3; D is perhaps TRBD1 (5 bases). The CDR3 runs to 13 residues. V was cut by 5 bases and J by 1 base, with 7 bases left in between. Germline V gives CDR1 SGHTA, CDR2 FQGTGA. The CDR3 DNA reads TGTGCCAGCAGCCGCAGGGGCACAGATACGCAGTATTTT. Its translation: CASSRRGTDTQYF.

This chain links TRBV6-5 with TRBJ1-5; D may be TRBD1 (6 bases). The CDR3 spans 14 residues. Germline assignment: CDR1 MNHEY and CDR2 SVGAGI. V lost 6 bases to trimming and J lost 9 bases, with 18 bases between them. The CDR3 sequence: CASSHGQSGRPQHF. Written as DNA, the CDR3 is TGTGCCAGCAGCCACGGACAGTCAGGACGGCCCCAGCATTTT.

The CDR3 DNA follows: TGTGCCAGCAGCCAAGAAGGGAGAGGGCCCCAGCATTTT. Translating gives CASSQEGRGPQHF. The genes are TRBV3-1 (or the pseudogene TRBV3-2) and TRBJ1-5; D not certain. The ends were cut back, 0 bases at V and 9 bases at J, with 9 bases in the middle. Per germline, CDR1 LGHDT and CDR2 YNNKEL (reference sequence). The CDR3 is 13 residues long.

This sequence joins TRBV11-3 and TRBJ2-7; 7 bases line up with TRBD1. This CDR3 has 14 amino acids. Per germline, CDR1 SGHNT and CDR2 YENEEA. V was pared by 1 base and J by 2 bases, with 2 bases of the junction left unmatched. As DNA, the CDR3 is TGTGCCAGCAGCTTAGGGACAGGAACCTACGAGCAGTACTTC. Translated: CASSLGTGTYEQYF.

The chain links TRBV6-5 to TRBJ1-2; 10 bases agree with TRBD1. The V and J ends lost 5 bases and 5 bases, in that order; junction bases with no gene match: 5. This CDR3 comprises 14 residues. Germline values: CDR1 MNHEY, CDR2 SVGAGI. The CDR3 region has the DNA TGTGCCAGCAGTAGCCTGGGACAGGGGTATGGCTACACCTTC. Translation gives CASSSLGQGYGYTF.

V and J are TRBV5-1 and TRBJ1-1; D ambiguous. This CDR3 comprises 14 residues. Per the germline V gene, CDR1 is SGHRS and CDR2 is YFSETQ. V dropped 0 bases and J dropped 6 bases, with 12 bases sitting between them. The CDR3 sequence: CASSLGSGYAEAFF. In DNA form, the CDR3 reads TGCGCCAGCAGCTTGGGATCGGGGTACGCTGAAGCTTTCTTT.

The gene calls are TRBV3-1 (or the pseudogene TRBV3-2) and TRBJ1-3; D might be TRBD1 (6 bases). Germline CDR1 is LGHDT and CDR2 is YNNKEL (reference sequence). This CDR3 region has 14 residues. V shed 4 bases and J shed 4 bases, with 11 bases lying between them. This CDR3 reads CASSPTGNGNTIYF. The CDR3, as DNA: TGTGCCAGCAGCCCTACAGGGAACGGAAACACCATATATTTT.

The V and J genes are TRBV6-5 and TRBJ2-7; a possible D gene is TRBD1 (6 bases). Deletions cut 7 bases from V and 2 bases from J, with 12 bases between. The CDR3 is made up of 13 amino acids. CDR1 and CDR2 from the germline V gene are MNHEY and SVGAGI. The CDR3 here is CASKDSSAYEQYF. The CDR3, as DNA: TGTGCCAGCAAGGACAGCTCGGCCTACGAGCAGTACTTC.

CDR3: CAWKLTSDRESNNQPQHF. CDR3 sequence (DNA): TGTGCCTGGAAATTGACGAGCGACAGGGAATCAAACAATCAGCCCCAGCATTTT. This chain links TRBV30 with TRBJ1-5; 7 positions match TRBD1. The CDR3 spans 18 residues. CDR1 GTSNPN and CDR2 SVGIG come from the germline V gene (reference sequence). Trimming cost V 4 bases and J 3 bases; bases outside gene matches: 18.

This clone appeared a single time. The chain couples TRBV6-5 to TRBJ1-6; 8 nucleotides line up with TRBD1. Germline V gene lookup returns CDR1 MNHEY and CDR2 SVGAGI. The CDR3 is 15 amino acids. Germline trimming cut 4 bases from V and 7 bases from J; bases unmatched to any gene: 6. The CDR3 loop is CASSSGQGYNSPLHF. The CDR3 DNA follows: TGTGCCAGCAGTTCCGGACAGGGATACAATTCACCCCTCCACTTT.

The chain joins TRBV29-1 to TRBJ1-1, with D maybe TRBD1 (6 bases). V lost 3 bases and J 4 bases, leaving 9 bases between the germline ends. This CDR3 is built from 12 residues. CDR1 and CDR2 from the germline V gene are SQVTM and ANQGSEA. CDR3 in amino acids: CSVDRGSTEAFF. In DNA, the CDR3 is TGCAGCGTTGACAGGGGAAGCACTGAAGCTTTCTTT.

The V and J genes are TRBV6-2 or TRBV6-3 and TRBJ2-5, with 9 bases aligning to TRBD2. Germline loops: CDR1 MNHEY, CDR2 SVGEGT. There are 15 residues in the CDR3. V was pared by 4 bases and J by 5 bases, with 8 bases of the junction left unmatched. CDR3 loop: CASSSRGGGGETQYF. The CDR3 DNA reads TGTGCCAGCAGTTCGCGGGGGGGAGGAGGGGAGACCCAGTACTTC.

This chain uses TRBV10-2 with TRBJ2-5; the match to TRBD2 covers 8 bases. CDR1 is WSHSY, CDR2 SAAADI, per germline. The CDR3 extends over 16 amino acids. Trimming cost V 6 bases and J 0 bases; bases outside gene matches: 9. The CDR3 region is CASSLRPSGYQETQYF. Written as DNA, the CDR3 is TGCGCCAGCAGCCTAAGGCCTAGCGGGTACCAAGAGACCCAGTACTTC.

This clone came up once. The V gene is TRBV5-1, the J gene TRBJ2-5, with D tentatively TRBD1 (6 bases). From germline, CDR1 is SGHRS and CDR2 YFSETQ. Deletions cut 4 bases from V and 1 base from J, with 11 bases between. This CDR3 comprises 14 residues. This CDR3 is CASSAGALQETQYF. CDR3 coding DNA: TGCGCCAGCAGCGCAGGGGCCCTCCAAGAGACCCAGTACTTC.

There are a few counts of this clone. The chain carries TRBV7-9 and TRBJ1-6; the D is unclear. CDR1 and CDR2 (germline): SEHNR, FQNEAQ (reference sequence). With 2 bases removed from V and 4 bases from J, the gap between germline ends came to 6 bases. The CDR3 extends over 14 amino acids. In DNA, the CDR3 is TGTGCCAGCAGCTTACAGGTTTATAATTCACCCCTCCACTTT. This codes for CASSLQVYNSPLHF.

This chain links TRBV2 with TRBJ1-2; D perhaps matches TRBD1 (5 bases). Looked up from germline, CDR1 is SNHLY and CDR2 is FYNNEI. V lost 1 base and J 8 bases, leaving 14 bases between the germline ends. The CDR3 spans 14 residues. The CDR3 DNA follows: TGTGCCAGCAGTGAAGGGTCGGACATCTACGGCTACACCTTC. Its translation is CASSEGSDIYGYTF.